Listed below are T cell receptor beta chains from one sample, sequenced in a study of T cell repertoires in cytomegalovirus infection. TCRdb re-called the reads through MiXCR, storing one row per CDR3 protein. There are about 500,000 distinct CDR3 sequences in the sample; 33% occur only once, and 15% to 20% lies in the top ten. The antigens of these receptors remain unknown. The specimen was cultured PBMCs, collected from culture after CMV antigen stimulation. These receptors all stem from a human donor in good health (CMV status not recorded). Some clones in this sample may be carry-over from other donors' samples. The CDR3 runs from the conserved cysteine through the conserved F or W. The D gene is left open where the match is weak. Some rows mark clone size as missing; the rest say once, few, many or name a class of expanded clone.

. TRBJ1-4 . TRBV7-2 TGTGCCAGCAGCCCTCAGGGACGCCTTAATGAAAAACTGTTTTTT CASSPQGRLNEKLFF
few TRBJ2-3 TRBD2 TRBV7-2 TGTGCCAGCAGCTTAGCGCGGACTAGCGGGGGCCCCGGCACGCAGTATTTT CASSLARTSGGPGTQYF
. TRBJ1-1 TRBD1 TRBV10-3 TGTGCCATCAGCGGGACAGGGGGGACTGAAGCTTTCTTT CAISGTGGTEAFF
. TRBJ2-7 . TRBV6-1 TGTGCCACAAGGGGAGTCAATGACGAGCAGTACTTC CATRGVNDEQYF
few TRBJ2-1 . TRBV7-6 TGTGCCAGCAGCTTTAGCTCTAGTGAGAAGGGTGAGCAGTTCTTC CASSFSSSEKGEQFF
few TRBJ2-1 . TRBV7-9 TGTGCCAGCAGCGGAATTGAGCAGTTCTTC CASSGIEQFF
few TRBJ2-5 TRBD2 TRBV2 TGTGCCAGCAACGGCGGGAGGGCCTTAGAGACCCAGTACTTC CASNGGRALETQYF
. TRBJ1-1 . TRBV7-6 TGTGCCAGCACCCCGGGACGGGGAACAACTGAAGCTTTCTTT CASTPGRGTTEAFF
. TRBJ2-2 . TRBV19 TGTGCCAGTAGTGTAAACGGGAGAGGGGTAACCGGGGAGCTGTTTTTT CASSVNGRGVTGELFF
few TRBJ1-1 . TRBV28 TGTGCCAGCATTCAACCGGGCCTGAGGGACGCTTTCTTT CASIQPGLRDAFF
. TRBJ2-7 . TRBV4-3 TGCGCCAGCAGCCAAGAAAACCAGCAAAGCGCTCAGTCCTACGAGCAGTACTTC CASSQENQQSAQSYEQYF
. TRBJ2-3 . TRBV7-9 TGTGCCAGCAGCTTAGGTGAATTGCCAGATACGCAGTATTTT CASSLGELPDTQYF
few TRBJ2-3 TRBD2 TRBV7-9 TGTGCCAGCAGGACTAGCGGGCTGAGCACAGATACGCAGTATTTT CASRTSGLSTDTQYF
. TRBJ2-7 . TRBV12-3/TRBV12-4 TGTGCCAGCAGTTTTATGAGCTACAAGCAGTACTTC CASSFMSYKQYF
. TRBJ1-1 TRBD1 TRBV12-3/TRBV12-4 TGTGCCAGCACTCCCCGGGGACAGGCTGACACTGAAGCTTTCTTT CASTPRGQADTEAFF
. TRBJ1-2 TRBD1 TRBV5-1 TGCGCCAGCAGCCTACGGCAGGGGGTCCTCTATGGCTACACCTTC CASSLRQGVLYGYTF
. TRBJ2-7 TRBD2 TRBV7-2 TGTGCCAGCAGCCGGGGCGGGGGGAGGGCCTCCTACGAGCAGTACTTC CASSRGGGRASYEQYF
once TRBJ1-1 . TRBV5-1 TGCGCCAGCAGCTTGCTTTCAGGACCGCTGAACACTGAAGCTTTCTTT CASSLLSGPLNTEAFF
. TRBJ1-2 . TRBV7-2 TGTGCCAGCCGATTGGGAACCGAGAACTATGGCTACACCTTC CASRLGTENYGYTF
. TRBJ2-1 TRBD2 TRBV6-5 TGTGCCAGCAGTTACTCGCTGGAGGCGGGGGGACGTTGGGATGAGCAGTTCTTC CASSYSLEAGGRWDEQFF
. TRBJ2-7 . TRBV6-1 TGTGCCAGCAGTGAATGGCCGGACGCCTTCGACGAGCAGTACTTC CASSEWPDAFDEQYF
. TRBJ1-4 TRBD1 TRBV12-3/TRBV12-4 TGTGCCAGCAGTTTGGGGGACAGGGGATCGAAACTGTTTTTT CASSLGDRGSKLFF
. TRBJ1-5 . TRBV7-2 TGTGCCAGCAGTTCCTCCGCAGGGAGCAATCAGCCCCAGCATTTT CASSSSAGSNQPQHF
few TRBJ2-6 . TRBV19 TGTGCCAGTAGCGCCGCGGGGAGCCTGCCCCCTGGGGCCAACGTCCTGACTTTC CASSAAGSLPPGANVLTF
few TRBJ1-2 . TRBV7-2 TGTGCCAGCAGCTTAGCTCGCTATGGCTACACCTTC CASSLARYGYTF
. TRBJ2-7 TRBD1 TRBV4-1 TGTGCCAGCAGAATCGGACAGGGCCGCCCCCAATACTTC CASRIGQGRPQYF
few TRBJ1-1 . TRBV7-2 TGTGCCAGCAGCTACAAGGATATACACACTGAAGCTTTCTTT CASSYKDIHTEAFF
few TRBJ2-2 . TRBV4-2 TGTGCCAGCAGCCCTACGCTAGCGAACACCGGGGAGCTGTTTTTT CASSPTLANTGELFF
. TRBJ2-1 . TRBV18 TGTGCCAGCTCACGGGACGGCCCGCCGGGCGATGAGCAGTTCTTC CASSRDGPPGDEQFF
. TRBJ2-1 . TRBV4-1 TGCGCCAGCAGGGGGGCGGGTTTAGCGGGTCACAATGAGCAGTTCTTC CASRGAGLAGHNEQFF
. TRBJ2-2 TRBD2 TRBV7-6 TGTGCCAGCAGCCCTCTTGGCGGGAGGGCCGTCGGGGAGCTGTTTTTT CASSPLGGRAVGELFF
. TRBJ2-1 TRBD2 TRBV18 TGTGCCAGCTCACCACCGGGGACTAGGTCCTACAATGAGCAGTTCTTC CASSPPGTRSYNEQFF
. TRBJ1-1 . TRBV4-1 TGCGCCAGCAGCCAAGTACGGGGTGTCACTGAAGCTTTCTTT CASSQVRGVTEAFF
few TRBJ2-5 . TRBV6-1 TGTGCCAGCAGTGAAAGGCCAGGAAAAGAGACCCAGTACTTC CASSERPGKETQYF
. TRBJ2-7 . TRBV20-1 TGCAGTGCTAGTAAGCGGTTATACGAGCAGTACTTC CSASKRLYEQYF
few TRBJ2-7 . TRBV7-9 TGTGCCAGCAGCGGAGCTGGCGGTTACTCCTACGAGCAGTACTTC CASSGAGGYSYEQYF
. TRBJ2-7 . TRBV18 TGTGCCAGCTCGGTGTCAGGGGACTACGAGCAGTACTTC CASSVSGDYEQYF